The entry that follows covers one T cell receptor beta chain sequence. Its antigen target is currently unknown. Within one base of it there is no much larger clone, and no base qualities were kept. The library was produced with the immunoSEQ multiplex PCR assay. The multiplex PCR relied on a mix of 60 forward primers for TCR Vbeta segments and 13 reverse primers for TCR Jbeta segments. The CDR3 region of rearranged TCR beta genes was amplified from genomic DNA with a multiplex PCR assay. The amplified TCR beta libraries were sequenced on the Illumina HiSeq System as 87-base-pair reads. Per the authors' processing: In a later analysis, some 80 million unique TCR beta chains were counted across the 690 or so repertoires, and roughly 9.9 million of these chains were shared by at least two donors. To remove PCR and sequencing errors, raw reads were error-corrected and collapsed into unique sequences using a nearest-neighbor algorithm that merged closely related sequences. Alignment of CDR3 sequences to IMGT reference sequences was used to assign V, D and J gene segments. For a sequence to be retained, a match of at least six nucleotides was required to both a V gene segment and a J gene segment. A rearrangement counted as productive if the CDR3 had no stop codons and remained in frame with V and J, and every other rearrangement counted as non-productive. Following IMGT convention, CDR3 was defined as the stretch from the second conserved V-encoded cysteine up to the conserved J-encoded phenylalanine. Sequences without an unambiguous match to a single V gene segment were excluded from the earlier analysis of 450 to 750 of the donors. An earlier analysis of just under 600 of the donors called V segments functional above 56.7% productive rearrangements and segregating when the between-donor standard deviation exceeded 5%. A statistical classification framework was developed to diagnose cytomegalovirus status using the catalog of TCR beta chain sequences. In a later analysis, V and J genes were assigned by comparing TCR nucleotide sequences against IMGT/GENE-DB human TR gene sequences. Using the TCRdist pipeline, a later analysis assigned CDR3 sequences along with most-parsimonious VDJ recombination scenarios. In a later analysis, every TCR beta chain was defined by the combination of its CDR3 amino acid sequence and its V-gene family, and reads without a unique V-gene family were dropped. To address suspected cross-contamination and a sequencing artifact, a later analysis removed a few hundred highly shared, low-generation-probability nucleotide sequences. For each public chain, a later analysis derived a clonal expansion index from normalized ranks of inferred template counts within each repertoire. A later analysis computed generation probabilities with a VDJ recombination model fitted to out-of-frame rearrangements, and checked the results against IGoR. In a later analysis, TCR-TCR, TCR-HLA and TCR-CMV co-occurrence was scored with hypergeometric tests, and a repertoire-size bias correction was applied to TCR pairs. A later analysis estimated false discovery rates by permuting HLA or CMV assignments 20 times. In a later analysis, co-occurring TCRs were grouped with DBSCAN, and TCRdist sequence similarity was added when clustering was performed within HLA-allele-positive subsets. For co-occurrence clustering, repertoires with fewer than 30,000 or more than 120,000 public chains were excluded, along with five or six repertoires with anomalous nucleotide sharing. TCRdb mirrors the immuneACCESS table, restricted to in-frame sequences. Some clones are absent from its copies; in checked studies, under half trace to an unresolved V gene, and the reason for the others is unknown. V and J calls and clone size are those listed in that table; D and trimming were worked out from the DNA. This sample comprises some 140,000 clones, 60% to 85% of them detected only once. The top ten clones comprise about 4% of the sample.

This entry comes from a study of cytomegalovirus exposure and HLA in healthy donors (dated by TCRdb to 2017 to 2019). Turning to the overall study: According to an earlier analysis of 550 to 750 of the donors, about 179 million T cells yielded 117 million unique TCR beta sequences and around 280 Gb of sequence data. To study patterns of TCR occurrence, a later analysis re-analyzed previously published TCR beta repertoires from several hundred donors and added high-resolution HLA genotyping. Alongside the repertoire data, information on donor age, sex, ethnicity and CMV serostatus was compiled. The study aimed to test whether cataloging public T cell receptors could reveal signatures of past pathogen exposure. Every discovery cohort repertoire had been produced on one sequencing platform. Typing coverage differed by locus: A, B, C, DRB1 and DQB1 were typed in roughly 620-640 donors, DQA1 in about 500, DPA1 in 600 to 610, and DPB1 in roughly 450. Roughly 300 gigabases of sequencing data and around 88 million unique TCR sequences made up an early release that covered 640 HLA-typed donors. Four to six DR-DQ haplotypes were handled as single units for association and clustering, since linkage in the cohort was strong. To predict cytomegalovirus infection status, the study combined high-throughput TCR immunosequencing, statistical association of individual TCRs with disease status, and machine learning. The T cell repertoires of several hundred subjects were profiled by immunosequencing and related to cytomegalovirus serostatus. Among about 370 genotyped donors of the cohort, an average of approximately 240,000 unique TCR beta nucleotide sequences was sequenced per donor, of which roughly 17% were non-productive. In addition to the first cohort of approximately 650 subjects, a separate validation cohort of 120 different subjects was used. Both class I and class II loci were covered by HLA typing, at four-digit resolution. To decide whether each TCR beta V gene segment behaved as functional or pseudogenic, an earlier analysis of approximately 620 of the donors relied on high-throughput TCR beta sequencing. A later genetic analysis took genome-wide SNP genotypes for about three fifths of the roughly 670 donors and used that subset as a discovery cohort. Rather than drawing on any new phenotypic data, the later analysis identified candidate immune exposures from TCR beta sequences and the way those sequences occurred across donors. Among the roughly 390 genotyped donors, around 81% belonged to the genetic ancestry cluster associated with self-reported Caucasian donors.

The germline V end is reduced by 0 bases and the J end by 1 base; junction bases left unmatched: 2. CDR1 and CDR2 (SGDLS, YYNGEE) derive from the germline V gene. CDR3 length: 15 amino acids, cysteine to phenylalanine. The DNA shown is the 45-base CDR3, in frame from base 1. The cohort comprised around 700 healthy bone marrow donors. At the time of sampling, all cohort members were nominally healthy, though unrecorded immune exposures were likely present. The donor was CMV seronegative and was included in the group of hundreds of seronegative cohort members. A peripheral blood sample was provided by each donor, and peripheral blood mononuclear cells were used for TCR beta sequencing. The Qiagen DNeasy Blood Extraction Kit was used to extract genomic DNA from the blood cell samples. General study outcomes and caveats: At a false discovery rate of 0.05, a later analysis linked some 17,000 TCR beta sequences to specific HLA alleles. In this cohort, only TCR beta chains were sequenced, and detectable features were limited by the absence of alpha or paired-chain data. Assigning TCR associations to individual alleles was difficult when HLA alleles, especially DR and DQ, strongly co-occurred. The classifier was reported to diagnose cytomegalovirus status with high specificity and sensitivity in both the original and validation cohorts. Linkage disequilibrium might explain the correlated functional status among segregating V segments, but an unknown experimental factor could not be excluded. A later genetic analysis associated a missense DCLRE1C variant with V-gene and J-gene trimming of TCR beta chains, and an independent cohort replicated the association. In a later analysis, most CMV-associated TCR beta chains were found to appear HLA-restricted, with HLA associations seemingly driven largely by CMV exposure. A cluster of highly shared sequence variants was judged likely to be a technical artifact of the sequencing pipeline. Three of the identified cytomegalovirus-associated TCR beta chains were confirmed in vitro to be specific for cytomegalovirus antigens. In the study, 150 to 200 TCR beta chains were listed as associated with cytomegalovirus. In a later analysis, HLA-associated TCR beta chains showed more clonal expansion and lower generation probabilities than non-associated chains that were equally common. Several of the top co-occurrence clusters appeared to be linked to parvovirus B19, influenza, CMV and Epstein-Barr virus, according to a later analysis. According to a later analysis, TCR association rates differed among HLA loci, with DRB1 alleles showing the most associated TCRs and HLA-C alleles showing the fewest. The authors suggested that the approach could potentially be extended to other disease states and immunological phenotypes. An earlier analysis of approximately 530 of the donors showed that most TCR beta V segments appeared in productive rearrangements either about 87% or about 30% of the time, which broadly matched IMGT annotations. Some IMGT-functional V segments, including TRBV6-2 and TRBV6-3, could not be distinguished by the 87-base-pair reads and were therefore excluded. Most TCR sequences were observed very rarely across donors, whereas some public TCRs were present in many individuals. Sequencing depth was assumed to be roughly uniform across donors in the presence/absence analyses, though that assumption may not hold. Because counts were too low, roughly 17 rarely observed V segments, including chromosome 9 orphons, were left out of the earlier analysis of some 640 of the donors. A further reported finding was that TCR beta sequences accurately predicted the HLA-A and HLA-B alleles for most subjects in the first cohort. The only immune exposure information available for the cohort was CMV serostatus. In a later genetic analysis, fewer N-insertions in productive TCRs were reported among donors in an Asian-associated ancestry cluster than the approximately 710-donor mean. Because HLA typing was missing for some donors at each locus, association tests included only the typed subset.

The TCR sequence derives from a woman aged 40 to 50 in good health and CMV-seronegative. Source material: PBMCs. The chain is encoded by TRBV9 joined to TRBJ1-1; TRBD1 aligns with 8 central bases. The CDR3 is CASSVVGTGNTEAFF. The nucleotides read TGTGCCAGCAGCGTAGTGGGGACAGGGAACACTGAAGCTTTCTTT.